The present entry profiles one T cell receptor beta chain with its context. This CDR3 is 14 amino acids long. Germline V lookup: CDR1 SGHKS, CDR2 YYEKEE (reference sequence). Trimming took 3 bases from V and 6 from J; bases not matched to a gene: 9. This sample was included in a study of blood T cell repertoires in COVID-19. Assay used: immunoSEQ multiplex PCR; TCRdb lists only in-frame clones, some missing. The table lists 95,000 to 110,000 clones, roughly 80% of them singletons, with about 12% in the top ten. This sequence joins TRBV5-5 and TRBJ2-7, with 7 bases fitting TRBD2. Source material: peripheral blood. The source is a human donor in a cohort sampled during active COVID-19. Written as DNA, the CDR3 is TGTGCCAGCAGCTCGGGACCCCCGGGGGGCGAGCAGTACTTC. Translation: CASSSGPPGGEQYF.